This entry lists 24 T cell receptor beta chains sequenced from one sample in a study of blood T cell repertoires in COVID-19. TCRdb keeps only in-frame clones here, not all; method: immunoSEQ multiplex PCR. The sample includes some 270,000 clones, around 89% seen only once; the top ten take 2% to 2.5%. Sequencing was performed on peripheral blood. These receptors were obtained from a woman aged 55-69 years with COVID-19, enrolled during active disease.

The gene calls are TRBV3-1 (or the pseudogene TRBV3-2) and TRBJ2-6, with 11 bases matching TRBD1. Trimming removed 3 bases from V and 0 bases from J; junction bases left unmatched: 1. The CDR3 is 17 residues long. CDR1 and CDR2 (germline): LGHDT, YNNKEL (reference sequence). CDR3 protein: CASSQGTGGSGANVLTF. The CDR3 DNA follows: TGTGCCAGCAGCCAGGGGACAGGGGGCTCTGGGGCCAACGTCCTGACTTTC.

The chain links TRBV18 to TRBJ1-2; D gene uncertain. The CDR3 consists of 14 residues. The V end lost 0 bases, the J end lost 5 bases, and 10 bases lay between the germline ends. From germline, CDR1 is KGHSH and CDR2 LQKENI. Here the CDR3 reads CASSPPSEAYGYTF. Here the CDR3 DNA reads TGTGCCAGCTCACCACCATCAGAGGCGTATGGCTACACCTTC. Looking up the rest from reference TRBV18 and TRBJ1-2 gives the full variable domain: NAGVMQNPRHLVRRRGQEARLRCSPMKGHSHVYWYRQLPEEGLKFMVYLQKENIIDESGMPKERFSAEFPKEGPSILRIQQVVRGDSAAYFCASSPPSEAYGYTFGSGTRLTVV.

The CDR3 sequence: CASSMSGGWENEQFF. DNA for the CDR3: TGTGCCAGTAGTATGTCGGGGGGGTGGGAGAATGAGCAGTTCTTC. The chain employs TRBV19 and TRBJ2-1; 8 bases align to TRBD2. The CDR3 has 15 amino acids. V lost 3 bases to trimming and J lost 7 bases; unmatched junction nucleotides: 8. Germline assignment: CDR1 LNHDA and CDR2 SQIVND (reference sequence).

This chain joins TRBV19 and TRBJ1-2; no definite D call. The CDR3 is 14 residues long. CDR1 and CDR2 (germline): LNHDA, SQIVND (reference sequence). V lost 6 bases to trimming and J lost 2 bases, with 13 bases between them. CDR3 amino acids: CASSLMRENYGYTF. CDR3 DNA: TGTGCCAGTAGCCTTATGAGGGAGAACTATGGCTACACCTTC.

This chain connects TRBV18 to TRBJ1-2; maybe TRBD1 (6 bases). The CDR3 consists of 14 residues. The V gene's germline CDR1 is KGHSH and CDR2 LQKENI. V was shortened by 1 base and J by 7 bases, with 13 bases between the two germline ends. The CDR3 DNA is TGTGCCAGCTCACCACTGCAGGGGTCGGCTGGCTACACCTTC. Its translation is CASSPLQGSAGYTF.

V and J are TRBV13 and TRBJ1-2; 9 nucleotides align to TRBD1. Germline V CDR1 and CDR2: PRHDT, FYEKMQ (reference sequence). This CDR3 has 15 amino acids. V trimming: 0 bases; J trimming: 5 bases; junction bases outside the gene matches: 4. CDR3 sequence reads: CASSLGDRGGYGYTF. The CDR3 region has the DNA TGTGCCAGCAGCTTAGGGGACAGGGGTGGGTATGGCTACACCTTC.

The CDR3 spells CASSLTGYLGTGELFF. For the CDR3, the DNA is TGTGCCAGCAGCTTGACAGGTTACTTGGGCACCGGGGAGCTGTTTTTT. The chain employs TRBV11-2 and TRBJ2-2; possibly TRBD1 for D (6 bases). V lost 3 bases to trimming and J lost 4 bases, with 15 bases between them. The CDR3 sequence is 16 residues long. CDR1 SGHAT and CDR2 FQNNGV come from the germline V gene.

The chain recombines TRBV4-1 with TRBJ2-2; D is undetermined. CDR3 size: 16 residues. Germline V CDR1 and CDR2: MGHRA, YSYEKL. Trimming shortened V by 0 bases and J by 7 bases, and 15 bases separated the two germline ends. DNA for the CDR3: TGCGCCAGCAGCCAAGAACGACGGGTACGTAACGGGGAGCTGTTTTTT. This encodes CASSQERRVRNGELFF.

This clone has just one count. The genes are TRBV6-1 and TRBJ1-2, with 9 positions matching TRBD1. This CDR3 has 15 amino acids. Germline V gene sequence: CDR1 MNHNS, CDR2 SASEGT. Germline trimming cut 1 base from V and 6 bases from J; bases unmatched to any gene: 6. The CDR3 sequence is CASSEGTGGWNGYTF. The CDR3 DNA sequence: TGTGCCAGCAGTGAAGGTACAGGGGGCTGGAATGGCTACACCTTC.

The V and J genes are TRBV4-3 and TRBJ2-4, with TRBD2 matching 8 bases. Germline V gene sequence: CDR1 LGHNA, CDR2 YSLEER. The CDR3 contains 19 residues. With V trimmed by 0 bases and J by 3 bases, 13 bases remained unmatched. CDR3 DNA: TGCGCCAGCAGCCAAGACCTCTTCATGCGGGGGGTAGGCAAAAACATTCAGTACTTC. This encodes CASSQDLFMRGVGKNIQYF.

This clone appeared once. This sequence joins TRBV4-2 and TRBJ1-4; 7 bases map to TRBD1. CDR1 LGHNA and CDR2 YNFKEQ come from the germline V gene. The CDR3 has 16 amino acids. J lost 5 bases, V lost 6 bases, and 12 bases had no gene match. Written as DNA, the CDR3 is TGTGCCAGCAGGCCCGAGACAGGGCGTCGGAATGAAAAACTGTTTTTT. Translated, it gives CASRPETGRRNEKLFF.

This rearrangement joins TRBV3-1 (or the pseudogene TRBV3-2) to TRBJ2-2; perhaps TRBD2 as D (5 bases). Trimming took 0 bases from V and 6 from J, leaving 14 bases between them. Germline CDR1 reads LGHDT; CDR2 reads YNNKEL (reference sequence). There are 16 residues in the CDR3. CDR3 sequence reads: CASSQERVGIAGELFF. Written as DNA, the CDR3 is TGTGCCAGCAGCCAAGAGCGGGTTGGGATAGCCGGGGAGCTGTTTTTT.

DNA of the CDR3: TGTGCCAGCTCACCGACAGGGAGCACAGATACGCAGTATTTT. It encodes CASSPTGSTDTQYF. The gene calls are TRBV18 and TRBJ2-3, with 7 bases that match TRBD1. V dropped 3 bases and J dropped 0; count of bases not matched to a gene: 0. This CDR3 has 14 amino acids. Germline loops: CDR1 KGHSH, CDR2 LQKENI.

This clone was recorded once. This chain links TRBV4-1 with TRBJ2-1, with D unclear. The CDR3 sequence is 15 residues long. V dropped 7 bases and J dropped 0 bases, with 13 bases sitting between them. Germline values: CDR1 MGHRA, CDR2 YSYEKL. CDR3 residues: CASMVTTSSYNEQFF. CDR3 sequence (DNA): TGCGCCAGCATGGTAACCACCAGCTCCTACAATGAGCAGTTCTTC.

This clone was observed a handful of times. This sequence joins TRBV5-1 and TRBJ2-2; D possibly corresponds to TRBD2 (7 bases). The length of the CDR3 is 17 residues. Deletions cut 0 bases from V and 4 bases from J, with 16 bases between. Germline V gene lookup returns CDR1 SGHRS and CDR2 YFSETQ. CDR3 residues: CASSLAKGGGATGELFF. CDR3 nucleotides: TGCGCCAGCAGCTTGGCCAAAGGTGGGGGGGCCACCGGGGAGCTGTTTTTT.

The chain recombines TRBV29-1 with TRBJ1-2, with D uncertain. The CDR3 totals 16 residues. Germline V gene lookup returns CDR1 SQVTM and CDR2 ANQGSEA. The germline V and J ends were trimmed by 7 bases and 0 bases, with 21 bases remaining between them. CDR3 nucleotides: TGCAGCGCCCTGGGTCCTCAGCAAACAGCTAACTATGGCTACACCTTC. Translated, it gives CSALGPQQTANYGYTF.

This chain uses TRBV19 with TRBJ2-5; 7 bases agree with TRBD1. The V gene end was trimmed by 10 bases and the J gene end by 5 bases; junction bases not matched to a gene: 13. Germline V gene data show CDR1 as LNHDA and CDR2 as SQIVND (reference sequence). This CDR3 comprises 14 residues. CDR3 loop: CATQNRGSRETQYF. The CDR3 DNA sequence: TGTGCCACTCAAAACAGGGGTTCGCGCGAGACCCAGTACTTC.

This clone has only one observation. J is TRBJ2-5 and V is TRBV5-1; 14 positions agree with TRBD2. Unmatched junction bases numbered 9, after V lost 4 bases and J lost 4 bases. CDR1 SGHRS and CDR2 YFSETQ come from the germline V gene. This CDR3 spans 17 amino acids. This CDR3 reads CASSPTSGGALGETQYF. The CDR3 DNA follows: TGCGCCAGCAGCCCGACTAGCGGGGGGGCCTTAGGAGAGACCCAGTACTTC.

The V call is TRBV7-2, the J call TRBJ2-7, with 8 bases fitting TRBD2. CDR3 length: 14 amino acids. Germline CDR1 is SGHTA and CDR2 is FQGNSA. Unmatched junction bases numbered 4, after V lost 3 bases and J lost 3 bases. The CDR3 is CASSFGGAGYEQYF. The DNA for the CDR3 is TGTGCCAGCAGCTTCGGGGGGGCCGGCTACGAGCAGTACTTC.

The chain combines TRBV6-2 or TRBV6-3 with TRBJ1-5, with D maybe TRBD1 (6 bases). Deletions cut 6 bases from V and 5 bases from J, with 14 bases between. CDR3 length equals 14 residues. The germline gives CDR1 MNHEY, CDR2 SVGEGT. The CDR3: CASSRQAGYQPQHF. CDR3 DNA sequence: TGTGCCAGCAGCCGACAGGCTGGCTATCAGCCCCAGCATTTT.

The CDR3 sequence: CSVEEKSFRNYGYTF. The CDR3, as DNA: TGCAGCGTTGAAGAGAAGTCTTTCAGAAACTATGGCTACACCTTC. The chain has TRBV29-1 and TRBJ1-2, with unresolved D. V was shortened by 0 bases and J by 2 bases, with 13 bases between the two germline ends. The germline V gene encodes CDR1 SQVTM and CDR2 ANQGSEA. CDR3 length: 15 residues.

This clone has more than one count but fewer than ten. The chain has TRBV5-8 and TRBJ1-6; D may be TRBD1 (6 bases). The CDR3 loop spans 14 amino acids. CDR1 SGHTS and CDR2 YDEGEE come from the germline V gene. V was shortened by 4 bases and J by 8 bases, with 13 bases between the two germline ends. The CDR3 coding sequence is TGTGCCAGCAGCCAAGGACAGAGCGATTCACCCCTCCACTTT. The encoded protein is CASSQGQSDSPLHF. Full variable domain (missing parts from reference TRBV5-8 and TRBJ1-6): EAGVTQSPTHLIKTRGQQATLRCSPISGHTSVYWYQQALGLGLQFLLWYDEGEERNRGNFPPRFSGRQFPNYSSELNVNALELEDSALYLCASSQGQSDSPLHFGNGTRLTVT.

The J gene is TRBJ1-5, the V gene TRBV6-2 or TRBV6-3; a possible D gene is TRBD1 (6 bases). This CDR3 contains 15 residues. V was pared by 2 bases and J by 3 bases, with 11 bases between. Germline loops: CDR1 MNHEY, CDR2 SVGEGT. CDR3: CASSYGRQDNQPQHF. DNA for the CDR3: TGTGCCAGCAGTTACGGTCGACAGGACAATCAGCCCCAGCATTTT.

The rearrangement joins TRBV7-8 to TRBJ1-1, with D possibly TRBD1 on 5 matching bases. CDR3 length: 14 amino acids. CDR1 is SGHVS, CDR2 FQNEAQ, per germline. With 5 bases removed from V and 6 bases from J, the gap between germline ends came to 16 bases. In DNA form, the CDR3 reads TGTGCCAGCAGCCTGCGCTCAGGCAGGGCTGAAGCTTTCTTT. This translates into CASSLRSGRAEAFF. Drawing the rest from reference TRBV7-8 and TRBJ1-1, the complete variable domain is GAGVSQSPRYKVAKRGQDVALRCDPISGHVSLFWYQQALGQGPEFLTYFQNEAQLDKSGLPSDRFFAERPEGSVSTLKIQRTQQEDSAVYLCASSLRSGRAEAFFGQGTRLTVV.